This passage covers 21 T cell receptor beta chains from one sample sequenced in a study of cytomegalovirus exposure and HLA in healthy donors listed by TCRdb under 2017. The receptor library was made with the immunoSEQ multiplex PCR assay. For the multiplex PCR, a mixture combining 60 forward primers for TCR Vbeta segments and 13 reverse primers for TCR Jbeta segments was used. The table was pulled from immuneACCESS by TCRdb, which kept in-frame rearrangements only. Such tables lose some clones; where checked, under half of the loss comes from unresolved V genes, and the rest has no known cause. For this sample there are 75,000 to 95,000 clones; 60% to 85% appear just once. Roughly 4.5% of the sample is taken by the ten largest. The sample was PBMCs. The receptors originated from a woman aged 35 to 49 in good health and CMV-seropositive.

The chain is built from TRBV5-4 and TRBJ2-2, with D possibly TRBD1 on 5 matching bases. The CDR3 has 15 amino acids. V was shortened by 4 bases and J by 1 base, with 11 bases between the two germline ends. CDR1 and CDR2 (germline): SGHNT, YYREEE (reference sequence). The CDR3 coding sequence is TGTGCCAGCAGCGTACCCGACAGGAACACCGGGGAGCTGTTTTTT. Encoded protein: CASSVPDRNTGELFF.

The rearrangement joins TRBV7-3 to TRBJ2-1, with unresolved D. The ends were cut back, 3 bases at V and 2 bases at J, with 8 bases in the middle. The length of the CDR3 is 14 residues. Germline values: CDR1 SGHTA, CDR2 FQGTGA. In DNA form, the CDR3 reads TGTGCCAGCAGCTTTATAGGAGCCTACAATGAGCAGTTCTTC. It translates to CASSFIGAYNEQFF.

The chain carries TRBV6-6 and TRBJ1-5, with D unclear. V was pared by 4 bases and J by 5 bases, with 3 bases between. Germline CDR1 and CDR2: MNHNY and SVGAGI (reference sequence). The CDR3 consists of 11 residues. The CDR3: CASSSDQPQHF. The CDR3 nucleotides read TGTGCCAGCAGTTCCGATCAGCCCCAGCATTTT.

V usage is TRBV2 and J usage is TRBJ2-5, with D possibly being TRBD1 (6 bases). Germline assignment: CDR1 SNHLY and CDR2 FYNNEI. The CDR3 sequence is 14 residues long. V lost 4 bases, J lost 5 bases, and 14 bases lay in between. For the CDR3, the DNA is TGTGCCAGCAGTGTATCACAGGGTGGGGAGACCCAGTACTTC. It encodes CASSVSQGGETQYF.

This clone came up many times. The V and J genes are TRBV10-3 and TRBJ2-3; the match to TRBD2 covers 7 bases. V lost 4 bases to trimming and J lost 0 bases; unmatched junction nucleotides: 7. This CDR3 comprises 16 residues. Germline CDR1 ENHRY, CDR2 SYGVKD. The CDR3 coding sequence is TGTGCCATCAGTGCCGGGACTACCTTTAGCACAGATACGCAGTATTTT. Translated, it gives CAISAGTTFSTDTQYF.

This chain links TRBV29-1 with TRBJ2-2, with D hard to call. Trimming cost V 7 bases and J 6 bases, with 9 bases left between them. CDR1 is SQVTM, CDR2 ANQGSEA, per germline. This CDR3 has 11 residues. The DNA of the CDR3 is TGCAGCGCGCACGAGGCCGGGGAGCTGTTTTTT. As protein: CSAHEAGELFF.

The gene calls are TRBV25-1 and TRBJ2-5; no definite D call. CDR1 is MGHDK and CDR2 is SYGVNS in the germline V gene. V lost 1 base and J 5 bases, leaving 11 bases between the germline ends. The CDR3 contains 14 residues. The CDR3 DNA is TGTGCCAGCAGTGAATTGGGCCTCGAGGAGACCCAGTACTTC. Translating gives CASSELGLEETQYF.

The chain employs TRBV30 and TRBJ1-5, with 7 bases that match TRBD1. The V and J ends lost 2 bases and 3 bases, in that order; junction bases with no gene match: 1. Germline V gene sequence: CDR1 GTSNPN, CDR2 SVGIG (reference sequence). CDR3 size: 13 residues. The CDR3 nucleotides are TGTGCCTGGAGTACAGGGGTCAATCAGCCCCAGCATTTT. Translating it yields CAWSTGVNQPQHF.

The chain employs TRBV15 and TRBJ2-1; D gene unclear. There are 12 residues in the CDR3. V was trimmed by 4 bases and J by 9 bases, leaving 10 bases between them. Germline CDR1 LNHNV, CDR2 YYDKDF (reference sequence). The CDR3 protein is CATSTASGEQFF. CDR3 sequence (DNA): TGTGCCACCAGCACTGCGTCGGGTGAGCAGTTCTTC.

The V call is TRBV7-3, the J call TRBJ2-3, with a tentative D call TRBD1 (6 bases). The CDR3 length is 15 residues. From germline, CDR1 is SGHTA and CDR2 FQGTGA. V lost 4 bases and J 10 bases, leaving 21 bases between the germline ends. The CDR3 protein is CASSSLGQQGEAQYF. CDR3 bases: TGTGCCAGCAGCTCACTAGGGCAACAGGGAGAAGCGCAGTATTTT.

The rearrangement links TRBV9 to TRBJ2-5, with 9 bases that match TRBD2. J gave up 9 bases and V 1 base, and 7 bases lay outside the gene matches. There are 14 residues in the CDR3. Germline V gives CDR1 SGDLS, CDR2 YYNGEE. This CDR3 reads CASSVREREDPQYF. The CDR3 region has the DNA TGTGCCAGCAGCGTAAGGGAGCGGGAGGACCCCCAGTACTTC.

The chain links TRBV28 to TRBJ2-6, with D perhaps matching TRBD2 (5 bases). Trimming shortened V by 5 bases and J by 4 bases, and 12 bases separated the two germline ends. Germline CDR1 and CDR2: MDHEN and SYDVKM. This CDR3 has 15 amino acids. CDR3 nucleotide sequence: TGTGCCAGCAGTGATGCGGGTTCAGGGGCCAACGTCCTGACTTTC. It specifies CASSDAGSGANVLTF.

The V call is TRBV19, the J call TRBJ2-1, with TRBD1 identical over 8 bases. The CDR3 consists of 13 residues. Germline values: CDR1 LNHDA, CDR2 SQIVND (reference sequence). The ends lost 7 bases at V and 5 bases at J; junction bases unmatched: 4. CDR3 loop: CASTPDRDNEQFF. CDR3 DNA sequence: TGTGCCAGTACCCCGGACAGGGACAATGAGCAGTTCTTC.

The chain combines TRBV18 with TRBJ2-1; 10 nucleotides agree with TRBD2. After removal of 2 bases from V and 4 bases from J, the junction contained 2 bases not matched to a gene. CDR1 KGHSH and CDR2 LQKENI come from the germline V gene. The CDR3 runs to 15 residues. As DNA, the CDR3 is TGTGCCAGCTCACCAGGGACTAGCGATTACAATGAGCAGTTCTTC. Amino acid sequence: CASSPGTSDYNEQFF.

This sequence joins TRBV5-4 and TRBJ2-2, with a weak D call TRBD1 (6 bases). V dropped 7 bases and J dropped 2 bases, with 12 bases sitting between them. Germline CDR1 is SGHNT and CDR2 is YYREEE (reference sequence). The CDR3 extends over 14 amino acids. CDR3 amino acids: CASRQDSNTGELFF. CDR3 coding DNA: TGTGCCAGCCGTCAGGACAGCAACACCGGGGAGCTGTTTTTT.

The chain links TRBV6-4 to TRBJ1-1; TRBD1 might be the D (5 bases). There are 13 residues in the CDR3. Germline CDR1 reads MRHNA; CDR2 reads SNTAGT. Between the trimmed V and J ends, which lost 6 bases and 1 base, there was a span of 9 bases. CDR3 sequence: CASSHGQNTEAFF. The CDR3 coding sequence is TGTGCCAGCAGCCACGGACAGAACACTGAAGCTTTCTTT.

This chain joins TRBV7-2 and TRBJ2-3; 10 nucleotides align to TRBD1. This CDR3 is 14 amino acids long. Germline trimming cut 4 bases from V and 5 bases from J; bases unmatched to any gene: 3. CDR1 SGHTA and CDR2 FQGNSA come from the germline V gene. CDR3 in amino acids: CASSSGQGRDTQYF. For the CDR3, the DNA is TGTGCCAGCAGCTCGGGACAGGGGAGAGATACGCAGTATTTT. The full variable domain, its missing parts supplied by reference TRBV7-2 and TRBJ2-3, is GAGVSQSPSNKVTEKGKDVELRCDPISGHTALYWYRQSLGQGLEFLIYFQGNSAPDKSGLPSDRFSAERTGGSVSTLTIQRTQQEDSAVYLCASSSGQGRDTQYFGPGTRLTVL.

CDR3 in amino acids: CASSFSSVLYEQYF. As DNA, the CDR3 is TGTGCCAGCAGCTTCTCTAGCGTTCTCTACGAGCAGTACTTC. The chain couples TRBV11-2 to TRBJ2-7; D might be TRBD2 (6 bases). V lost 3 bases and J lost 3, with 12 bases in between. The CDR3 has 14 amino acids. Germline CDR1 is SGHAT and CDR2 is FQNNGV.

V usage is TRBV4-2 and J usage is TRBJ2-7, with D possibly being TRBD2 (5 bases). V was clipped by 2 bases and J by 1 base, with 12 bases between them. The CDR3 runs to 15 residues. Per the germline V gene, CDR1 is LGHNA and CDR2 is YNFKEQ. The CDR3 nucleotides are TGTGCCAGCAGCCAATCAAGTACGGGATCCTACGAGCAGTACTTC. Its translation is CASSQSSTGSYEQYF.

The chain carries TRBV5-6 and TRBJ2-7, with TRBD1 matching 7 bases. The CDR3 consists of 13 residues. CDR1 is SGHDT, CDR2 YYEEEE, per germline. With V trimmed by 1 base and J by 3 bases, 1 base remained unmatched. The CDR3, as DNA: TGTGCCAGCAGCTTGCAGGGGGTCTACGAGCAGTACTTC. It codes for CASSLQGVYEQYF.

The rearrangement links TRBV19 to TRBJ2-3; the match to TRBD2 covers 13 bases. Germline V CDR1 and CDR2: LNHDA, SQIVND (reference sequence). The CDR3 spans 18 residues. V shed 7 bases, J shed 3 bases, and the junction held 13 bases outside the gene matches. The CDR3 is CASTSLSGLAGDTDTQYF. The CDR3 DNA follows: TGTGCCAGTACCTCTCTTTCCGGACTAGCGGGAGATACAGATACGCAGTATTTT.